The present TCR beta chain was sequenced within a study of blood T cell repertoires in COVID-19. Across the study: T cells, B-cell-depleted T cells, or PBMCs provided the cDNA or gDNA that served as material.

CDR3 length: 16 residues. J was trimmed by 0 bases and V by 9 bases; bases with no gene match: 4. Germline assignment: CDR1 KGHDR and CDR2 SFDVKD. Authors' methods: It was from reference gene primer amplification that nucleated cell counts were estimated. Assay used: immunoSEQ multiplex PCR; TCRdb lists only in-frame clones, some missing. V, J and clone size are taken as reported in that table, and D and trimming were inferred from the DNA itself. The repertoire holds around 100,000 clones, with more than 75% as singletons. Specimen: peripheral blood. This receptor was taken from a man aged 35-49 years with acute or convalescent COVID-19. The chain joins TRBV24-1 to TRBJ2-2, with 12 bases identical to TRBD1. CDR3 DNA sequence: TGTGCCACCGGGACAGGGGGCGATTCGAACACCGGGGAGCTGTTTTTT. Translating gives CATGTGGDSNTGELFF.